Following are 5 T cell receptor beta chains from one sample sequenced in a study of CD8+ T cells in alopecia areata. As the sequencing template, cDNA was produced by extracting RNA and reverse transcribing it. The method was immunoSEQ multiplex PCR; TCRdb's version includes in-frame clones alone and lacks a portion of them. The table has fewer than 90,000 clones, about 51% seen once. The sequenced sample consisted of NKG2D-high CD8+ T cells sorted from blood. These receptors originate from a human donor with alopecia areata.

The gene calls are TRBV9 and TRBJ2-1; a weak D match, TRBD2 (5 bases). Germline V gene sequence: CDR1 SGDLS, CDR2 YYNGEE. The CDR3 is made up of 18 amino acids. V was shortened by 1 base and J by 9 bases, with 26 bases between the two germline ends. The CDR3 here is CASSVNREASQRGGEQFF. The CDR3 coding sequence is TGTGCCAGCAGCGTAAATCGTGAGGCTAGCCAAAGAGGTGGTGAGCAGTTCTTC.

The chain uses TRBV7-2 and TRBJ2-5; possible D gene TRBD2, 6 bases. The CDR3 is made up of 12 amino acids. The germline V gene has CDR1 SGHTA and CDR2 FQGNSA. V was trimmed by 6 bases and J by 4 bases, leaving 9 bases between them. The CDR3 region is CASRRDAETQYF. CDR3 coding DNA: TGTGCCAGCAGGCGGGACGCAGAGACCCAGTACTTC.

The chain employs TRBV14 and TRBJ2-1; weak D call: TRBD2 (5 bases). V was cut by 3 bases and J by 10 bases, with 10 bases left in between. The CDR3 consists of 12 residues. Germline V gives CDR1 SGHDN, CDR2 FVKESK. The CDR3 sequence: CASSQRPGEQFF. CDR3 DNA sequence: TGTGCCAGCAGCCAGCGTCCGGGGGAGCAGTTCTTC.

The V call is TRBV4-2, the J call TRBJ2-1, with 12 bases identical to TRBD2. The V segment lost 2 bases and the J segment 3 bases; nucleotides outside the gene matches: 5. Germline assignment: CDR1 LGHNA and CDR2 YNFKEQ. CDR3 length equals 17 residues. CDR3 sequence (DNA): TGTGCCAGCAGCCAAAACCAACTAGCGGGAGGCTACAATGAGCAGTTCTTC. Translation: CASSQNQLAGGYNEQFF.

This clone was seen a few times. The rearrangement joins TRBV14 to TRBJ2-2; tentatively, D is TRBD2 (5 bases). V gave up 5 bases and J gave up 3 bases, with 7 bases separating them. The germline CDR1 and CDR2 sequences are SGHDN and FVKESK. The CDR3 is 13 residues long. CDR3 amino acids: CASSYGDTGELFF. The DNA of the CDR3 is TGTGCCAGCAGCTACGGGGACACCGGGGAGCTGTTTTTT.